This TCR beta chain was identified during a study of cytomegalovirus exposure and HLA in healthy donors. Across the whole study: A subsequent analysis reported that the roughly 120 validation repertoires were produced on the same platform that had also been used for the 666 first-cohort repertoires.

Points on this clone: Its antigen is as yet unknown.

Regarding the study as a whole: In vitro, three CMV-associated chains proved specific for CMV antigens.

The V end was cut by 0 bases, the J end by 3 bases, with 16 bases between. CDR3 length: 17 residues. Germline lookup yields CDR1 SGDLS and CDR2 YYNGEE. This table comes from immunoSEQ multiplex PCR, and its TCRdb copy is limited to in-frame clones, with some not included. The data hold roughly 220,000 clones, with roughly 84% observed a single time. The chain employs TRBV9 and TRBJ2-1; tentatively, D is TRBD1 or TRBD2 (5 bases each). The source is a woman in her twenties or thirties in good health and CMV-seropositive. Sequencing input: PBMCs. DNA for the CDR3: TGTGCCAGCAGCGTAGACTCTCCCGGGACGGTCTACAATGAGCAGTTCTTC. Its translation: CASSVDSPGTVYNEQFF.